This T cell receptor beta chain was recovered during a study of T cell responses to AZD1222 COVID-19 vaccine. On this clone itself: Its antigen is as yet unknown.

General observations from the study: Increases in Spike-specific TCR breadth and depth were seen after two AZD1222 doses.

CDR1 is MDHEN, CDR2 SYDVKM, per germline. V trimming: 7 bases; J trimming: 5 bases; junction bases outside the gene matches: 9. The CDR3 length is 16 residues. Sequencing was performed with immunoSEQ multiplex PCR; in TCRdb, only in-frame clones are kept and a portion is missing. In the table there are roughly 110,000 clones, around nine tenths of which are singletons. Sample: peripheral blood, taken on day 0 of AZD1222 vaccination. The chain couples TRBV28 to TRBJ2-7; 15 bases are shared with TRBD2. This clonotype was obtained from an adult in good health. As DNA, the CDR3 is TGTGCCAGCACCGCGGGAGGGACTAGCGGGGGGAACGAGCAGTACTTC. Protein product: CASTAGGTSGGNEQYF.